The present TCR beta chain was sequenced within a study of T cell responses to AZD1222 COVID-19 vaccine. Study summary: Second-dose schedules of about 4 or about 12 weeks were combined. Study results and caveats: The breadth and depth of Spike-specific TCRs increased once two AZD1222 doses had been given. The donor cohort was predominantly white British with a female majority, and clonal diversity may have been underestimated. Epitopes outside B.1.351 and B.1.1.7 mutated regions reportedly drew nearly half of spike TCRs.

Method: immunoSEQ multiplex PCR; TCRdb's copy keeps in-frame clones and lacks some. This sample yields more than 85,000 clones, of which around 86% are seen a single time; 5% belongs to the top ten. The CDR3 runs 14 residues. Germline CDR1 is SQVTM and CDR2 is ANQGSEA. Losses at the gene ends were 6 bases for V and 5 bases for J; bases not matched to a gene: 10. Comments on this clone: Its antigen remains unknown.

The chain uses TRBV29-1 and TRBJ2-5, with TRBD1 matching 9 bases. This sample comprised peripheral blood, obtained on day 0 of AZD1222 vaccination. The TCR comes from an adult in good health. In DNA, the CDR3 is TGCAGCGTCGACCCGACAGGGGGTGCCGAGACCCAGTACTTC. It specifies CSVDPTGGAETQYF.